Listed below are T cell receptor beta chains from one sample, sequenced in a study of beta chain features in type 1 diabetes. Libraries were prepared by immunoSEQ multiplex PCR; TCRdb keeps only in-frame clonotypes and omits some of them. Of roughly 130,000 clones listed, around 15% are singletons. Sequencing input: central memory CD4+ T cells from blood. These TCRs come from a man aged 25 to 40 with type 1 diabetes. CDR3s include the opening cysteine and the closing phenylalanine or tryptophan. The D gene is left open where the match is weak. Size is stated for part of the rows, as once, few or many counts, or as a class when the clone is expanded.

V gene	D gene	clone size	J gene	CDR3 DNA	CDR3 protein
TRBV7-2	.	.	TRBJ1-6	TGTGCCAGCAGACAGGGACCCTTGTTCTATAATTCACCCCTCCACTTT	CASRQGPLFYNSPLHF
TRBV6-5	.	.	TRBJ2-5	TGTGCCAGCAGCCCCACCGGGGAGACCCAGTACTTC	CASSPTGETQYF
TRBV9	.	.	TRBJ2-7	TGTGCCAGCAGCGTAACGGGGAGCTCCTACGAGCAGTACTTC	CASSVTGSSYEQYF
TRBV5-1	.	few	TRBJ2-4	TGCGCCAGCAGCTTGTTTTCGGGAAACATTCAGTACTTC	CASSLFSGNIQYF
TRBV7-2	.	.	TRBJ2-5	TGTGCCAGCAGACAAAACAGGGATCAAGAGACCCAGTACTTC	CASRQNRDQETQYF
TRBV11-2	.	few	TRBJ2-5	TGTGCCAGCGGCACTCAGGGTATCCAAGAGACCCAGTACTTC	CASGTQGIQETQYF
TRBV9	.	few	TRBJ2-5	TGTGCCAGCAGCGTAGGACCCCGGGGAGGAGAGACCCAGTACTTC	CASSVGPRGGETQYF
TRBV7-2	.	.	TRBJ1-3	TGTGCCAGCAGCTTCGAAGGGCCTCACTCTGGAAACACCATATATTTT	CASSFEGPHSGNTIYF
TRBV28	TRBD1	.	TRBJ2-5	TGTGCCAGCAGTATCGAGACAGGGGGCACAGAGACCCAGTACTTC	CASSIETGGTETQYF
TRBV9	.	.	TRBJ1-6	TGTGCCAGCAGCGCTAGACAGGCAGGCCCCTATAATTCACCCCTCCACTTT	CASSARQAGPYNSPLHF
TRBV7-2	.	few	TRBJ2-1	TGTGCCAGCAGCCCATATAAGGCCGATGAGCAGTTCTTC	CASSPYKADEQFF
TRBV2	.	.	TRBJ2-3	TGTGCCAGCAGTGTCGGGTTTGGGTATACGCAGTATTTT	CASSVGFGYTQYF
TRBV29-1	.	few	TRBJ2-5	TGCAGCGGTACCCAAGAGACCCAGTACTTC	CSGTQETQYF
TRBV11-3	.	.	TRBJ2-1	TGTGCCAGCAGCCCAGACTACAATGAGCAGTTCTTC	CASSPDYNEQFF
TRBV7-9	TRBD1	few	TRBJ1-5	TGTGCCAGCCGCCGGGACAGCCAGCATTTT	CASRRDSQHF
TRBV7-2	TRBD1	.	TRBJ2-2	TGTGCCAGCAGTTCCAGACAGGGGGGCACCGGGGAGCTGTTTTTT	CASSSRQGGTGELFF
TRBV7-2	.	.	TRBJ1-5	TGTGCCAGCAGCCAAGGGGCAGGACACAATCAGCCCCAGCATTTT	CASSQGAGHNQPQHF
TRBV13	TRBD2	few	TRBJ2-5	TGTGCCAGCAGCTTATCCGGGACTAGCACGAAGACCCAGTACTTC	CASSLSGTSTKTQYF
TRBV4-2	.	once	TRBJ2-3	TGTGCCAGCAGCCAAGTGGGGGGCCTTACAGATACGCAGTATTTT	CASSQVGGLTDTQYF
TRBV29-1	.	.	TRBJ2-3	TGCAGCGTAAGCACAGATACGCAGTATTTT	CSVSTDTQYF
TRBV9	.	.	TRBJ1-2	TGTGCCAGCAGCCCCAATCCCGGGACGGACTATGGCTACACCTTC	CASSPNPGTDYGYTF
TRBV11-1	.	.	TRBJ1-1	TGTGCCAGCAGCTCCCGGGGAGAAGCAAACACTGAAGCTTTCTTT	CASSSRGEANTEAFF
TRBV5-1	.	few	TRBJ2-5	TGCGCCAGCAGCTGGCCGGGGGAAGAGACCCAGTACTTC	CASSWPGEETQYF
TRBV29-1	.	few	TRBJ2-7	TGCAGCGTTGGAGACAGTCCGCAGTACTTC	CSVGDSPQYF
TRBV18	.	.	TRBJ2-3	TGTGCCAGCAAGGGGTTAGCGAGCGGACGAACAGATACGCAGTATTTT	CASKGLASGRTDTQYF
TRBV5-5	TRBD1	few	TRBJ2-1	TGTGCCAGCAGCGGGGGACAGGGAAGTTTCAATGAGCAGTTCTTC	CASSGGQGSFNEQFF
TRBV7-3	.	.	TRBJ2-3	TGTGCCAGCAGCTTAGGACTCAGCACAGATACGCAGTATTTT	CASSLGLSTDTQYF
TRBV9	.	once	TRBJ2-6	TGTGCCAGCAGCGTAGCTCTCTCTGGGGCCAACGTCCTGACTTTC	CASSVALSGANVLTF
TRBV4-1	.	.	TRBJ2-5	TGCGCCAGCAGCCAAGCCAGGTTCAGGGATTCCCAAGAGACCCAGTACTTC	CASSQARFRDSQETQYF